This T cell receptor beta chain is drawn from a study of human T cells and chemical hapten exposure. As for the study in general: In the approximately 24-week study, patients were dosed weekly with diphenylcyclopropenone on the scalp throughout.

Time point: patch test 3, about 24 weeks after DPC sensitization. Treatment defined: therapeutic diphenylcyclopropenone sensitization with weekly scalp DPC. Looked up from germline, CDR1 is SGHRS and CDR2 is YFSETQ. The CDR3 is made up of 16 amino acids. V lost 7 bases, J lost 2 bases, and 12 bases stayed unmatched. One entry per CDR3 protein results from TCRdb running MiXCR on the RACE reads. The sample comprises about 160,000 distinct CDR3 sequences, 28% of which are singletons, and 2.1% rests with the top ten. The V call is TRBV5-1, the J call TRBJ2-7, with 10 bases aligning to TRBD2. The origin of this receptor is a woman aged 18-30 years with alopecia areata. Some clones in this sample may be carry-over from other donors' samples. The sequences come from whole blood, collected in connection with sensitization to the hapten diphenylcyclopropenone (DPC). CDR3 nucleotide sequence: TGCGCCAGCCCCCCTGGGACTAGCGTCCCGCCCTACGAGCAGTACTTC. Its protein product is CASPPGTSVPPYEQYF.